The 19 T cell receptor beta chains reported below all come from one sample, sequenced in a study of breast tumors, draining lymph nodes, adjacent tissues. Axillary draining lymph nodes of breast cancer patients supplied the node samples. TCRdb passed the multiplex PCR reads through MiXCR, listing each CDR3 protein once. The sample lists over 130,000 distinct CDR3 sequences, around a third occurring once. The material sequenced was axillary lymph node tissue. These receptors all stem from a female donor with breast cancer. Some clones in this sample may be carry-over from other donors' samples.

This clonotype has more than one count but fewer than ten. The chain recombines TRBV5-5 with TRBJ1-1; a weak D match, TRBD1 (6 bases). CDR1 is SGHKS and CDR2 is YYEKEE in the germline V gene (reference sequence). The CDR3 totals 14 residues. Trimming removed 0 bases from V and 4 bases from J, with 10 bases in between. The CDR3 here is CASSLVRGGTEAFF. CDR3 coding DNA: TGTGCCAGCAGCTTGGTCAGGGGAGGCACTGAAGCTTTCTTT.

This clonotype was recorded at least ten times. The rearrangement uses TRBV7-2 and TRBJ1-4; D remains unclear. Germline CDR1 reads SGHTA; CDR2 reads FQGNSA. The CDR3 covers 13 residues. V gave up 3 bases and J gave up 5 bases, with 7 bases separating them. The CDR3 DNA reads TGTGCCAGCAGCTTGGGTCTAAATGAAAAACTGTTTTTT. Translation gives CASSLGLNEKLFF.

This clonotype was found many times. The V call is TRBV24-1, the J call TRBJ2-2, with no clear D. This CDR3 region has 13 residues. Germline V CDR1 and CDR2: KGHDR, SFDVKD. V shed 8 bases and J shed 2 bases, with 8 bases lying between them. As DNA, the CDR3 is TGTGCCACCAAGGAAACCAACACCGGGGAGCTGTTTTTT. Its protein is CATKETNTGELFF.

The chain employs TRBV7-2 and TRBJ2-3; no definite D call. CDR1 SGHTA and CDR2 FQGNSA come from the germline V gene. The CDR3 runs 12 residues. V lost 6 bases, J lost 6 bases, and 10 bases lay in between. The DNA for the CDR3 is TGTGCCAGCAGGCATATCGGGGATACGCAGTATTTT. This translates into CASRHIGDTQYF.

There are many counts of this clonotype. This sequence joins TRBV19 and TRBJ2-3, with 7 bases aligning to TRBD1. This CDR3 contains 15 residues. Per germline, CDR1 LNHDA and CDR2 SQIVND (reference sequence). V gave up 0 bases and J gave up 4 bases; unmatched junction bases: 4. The CDR3 reads CASSIETGTPDTQYF. CDR3 DNA: TGTGCCAGTAGTATAGAGACAGGGACCCCAGATACGCAGTATTTT.

This clonotype was detected ten times or more. Just one base apart from a much larger clone, this may be a read error. The V gene is TRBV11-2, the J gene TRBJ2-7; D is perhaps TRBD1 (5 bases). CDR1 is SGHAT and CDR2 is FQNNGV in the germline V gene. CDR3 length equals 13 residues. DNA for the CDR3: TGTGCCAGCAGCTTGGACAATTCCTCCGAGCAGTACTTC. Translation: CASSLDNSSEQYF.

This clonotype was found many times. This chain connects TRBV6-5 to TRBJ1-6; TRBD1 matches 9 bases. V gave up 7 bases and J gave up 10 bases; unmatched junction bases: 8. The CDR3 has 14 residues. The V gene's germline CDR1 is MNHEY and CDR2 SVGAGI. The CDR3 sequence: CASNLGQGNSPLHF. The CDR3 DNA sequence: TGTGCCAGCAACCTGGGACAGGGTAACTCACCCCTCCACTTT.

This clonotype has ten or more counts. The junction differs from germline at one of its ends, possibly a read error. This chain joins TRBV14 and TRBJ2-5; D is unclear. CDR1 is SGHDN, CDR2 FVKESK, per germline. The length of the CDR3 is 14 residues. The CDR3 nucleotides read TGTGCCAGCAGCCTCGGGCTCTACCAAGAGACCCAGTCCTTC. Translating gives CASSLGLYQETQSF.

Worth noting for this clonotype: This may come from a read error, since a much larger clone is one base off. The V gene is TRBV6-1, the J gene TRBJ2-7, with 9 nucleotides matching TRBD2. Looked up from germline, CDR1 is MNHNS and CDR2 is SASEGT. The CDR3 sequence is 17 residues long. CDR3 sequence reads: CAGSPSLPSGNAYEQYV. The DNA of the CDR3 is TGTGCCGGCAGTCCCTCCCTACCTAGCGGGAACGCCTACGAGCAGTACGTC.

This chain connects TRBV20-1 to TRBJ2-7; 12 nucleotides align to TRBD2. V gave up 6 bases and J gave up 8 bases; unmatched junction bases: 8. Per germline, CDR1 DFQATT and CDR2 SNEGSKA (reference sequence). The CDR3 is made up of 13 amino acids. The CDR3 sequence: CSANLAGGPQQYF. CDR3 nucleotide sequence: TGCAGTGCAAATCTAGCGGGAGGGCCTCAGCAGTACTTC.

This clonotype was picked up many times. This chain joins TRBV30 and TRBJ2-5; 8 bases are shared with TRBD1. V lost 1 base and J lost 5; bases outside the gene matches: 12. The CDR3 is 16 amino acids. CDR1 and CDR2 from the germline V gene are GTSNPN and SVGIG (reference sequence). The CDR3 bases are TGTGCCTGGAGTGACGGACAGGGCCGATTATGGGAGACCCAGTACTTC. Amino acids: CAWSDGQGRLWETQYF.

This clonotype was observed at least ten times. V is TRBV28 and J is TRBJ1-6; maybe TRBD1 (5 bases). Germline values: CDR1 MDHEN, CDR2 SYDVKM. Between the trimmed V and J ends, which lost 5 bases and 5 bases, there was a span of 13 bases. The CDR3 consists of 15 residues. CDR3 sequence: CASSPTGHNNSPLHF. CDR3 DNA: TGTGCCAGCAGTCCAACTGGACACAATAATTCACCCCTCCACTTT.

As concerns this clonotype: The final CDR3 position lacks the conserved phenylalanine or tryptophan, pointing to a likely read error. As DNA, the CDR3 is TGCGCCAGCGGCCAAGCTATTGGACAGGCGCTCTATAATTCACCCCTCCACCTT. Translated: CASGQAIGQALYNSPLHL. The chain recombines TRBV4-1 with TRBJ1-6; TRBD1 matches 7 bases. The CDR3 totals 18 residues. Germline CDR1 reads MGHRA; CDR2 reads YSYEKL.

This clonotype is a singleton in its sample. Given the absence of the conserved phenylalanine or tryptophan at the CDR3 end, a read error is likely. The gene calls are TRBV20-1 and TRBJ2-1; no clear D gene. Germline values: CDR1 DFQATT, CDR2 SNEGSKA (reference sequence). This CDR3 spans 10 amino acids. The CDR3 nucleotides read TGCGGTGCCCGTCGGTATGAGCAGTTCCTC. Amino acid sequence: CGARRYEQFL.

Worth noting for this clonotype: Given a much more abundant clone one base away, this may be a read error. Here the CDR3 omits its conserved ending phenylalanine or tryptophan, so a read error is the likely source. This chain links TRBV9 with TRBJ1-4; the match to TRBD1 covers 7 bases. Germline values: CDR1 SGDLS, CDR2 YYNGEE. The CDR3 contains 15 residues. The CDR3 DNA is TGTGCCAGCAGCACGACAGGGTCAACTAATGAAGAACTGTTTCTT. It encodes CASSTTGSTNEELFL.

This clonotype was observed many times. The chain recombines TRBV6-2 or TRBV6-3 with TRBJ2-5; the D gene could be TRBD1 or TRBD2 (7 bases each). CDR1 MNHEY and CDR2 SVGEGT come from the germline V gene. V was shortened by 2 bases and J by 4 bases, with 17 bases between the two germline ends. The CDR3 consists of 16 residues. The chain's CDR3 is CASSYGRQGGVETQYF. In DNA, the CDR3 is TGTGCCAGCAGTTACGGTCGACAGGGAGGGGTAGAGACCCAGTACTTC.

The CDR3 loop is CASTNRETMNTIYF. CDR3 DNA sequence: TGTGCCAGCACCAATAGGGAGACAATGAACACCATATATTTT. This chain connects TRBV2 to TRBJ1-3; D unclear. Deletions cut 7 bases from V and 7 bases from J, with 17 bases between. Germline CDR1 reads SNHLY; CDR2 reads FYNNEI. The CDR3 is 14 residues long.

As for this clonotype: One end of the junction fails to match germline, which may point to a read error. The genes are TRBV4-3 and TRBJ2-6; D not resolved. The CDR3 covers 14 residues. CDR1 is LGHNA, CDR2 YSLEER, per germline. This chain's CDR3 is CANSSAAGRQHEAF. The CDR3 bases are TGCGCCAACAGCTCTGCCGCCGGCAGGCAGCATGAAGCTTTC.

This clonotype turned up a few times. It may be a read error: a sequence one base away is much more abundant. The J gene is TRBJ2-7, the V gene TRBV6-6; either TRBD1 or TRBD2 may supply D (5 bases each). Germline V gene data show CDR1 as MNHNY and CDR2 as SVGAGI (reference sequence). The CDR3 loop spans 14 amino acids. V shed 5 bases and J shed 5 bases, with 16 bases lying between them. The CDR3 spells CASSHRGRVHEQYF. The CDR3 DNA sequence: TGTGCCAGCAGTCACCGGGGCAGGGTACACGAGCAGTACTTC.